What follows is one T cell receptor beta chain and its context. This record comes from a study of T cell clusters in autoimmune cytopenias. The CDR3 length is 13 residues. CDR1 and CDR2 from the germline V gene are MGHDK and SYGVNS. Each sample's input was around 270 ng genomic DNA, about 38,000 genome equivalents. Multiplex touch-down PCR amplified TRB using TRB-A and TRB-B pools in one tube. With the multiplex PCR reads reprocessed, TCRdb shows one record per CDR3 protein and no DNA. The sample is made up of thousands of distinct CDR3 sequences, and the top ten hold about 28% of it. J is TRBJ1-2 and V is TRBV25-1; TCRdb lists TRBD1, though no DNA is available to test this call. The sequenced sample consisted of peripheral blood. This TCR derives from a human donor with an autoimmune cytopenia or autoimmune hepatitis (not recorded which). The CDR3 loop is CASSEPGRSGYTF.